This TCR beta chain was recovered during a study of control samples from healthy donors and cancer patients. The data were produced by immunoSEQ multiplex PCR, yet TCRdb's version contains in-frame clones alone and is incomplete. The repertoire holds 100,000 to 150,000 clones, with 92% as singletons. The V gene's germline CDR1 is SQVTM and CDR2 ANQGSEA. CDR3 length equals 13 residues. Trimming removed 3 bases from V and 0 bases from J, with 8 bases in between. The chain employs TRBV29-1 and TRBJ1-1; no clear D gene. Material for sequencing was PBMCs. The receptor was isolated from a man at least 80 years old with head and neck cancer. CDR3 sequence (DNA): TGCAGCGTTGAGCGGGATCTGAACACTGAAGCTTTCTTT. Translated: CSVERDLNTEAFF.